These T cell receptor beta chains were read from a single sample in a study of T cell responses to AZD1222 COVID-19 vaccine. TCRdb keeps only in-frame clones here, not all; method: immunoSEQ multiplex PCR. This sample has some 110,000 clones; approximately 89% occur once, and the top ten carry roughly 4%. The sample in question was peripheral blood, obtained 28 days after the second AZD1222 dose. These receptor sequences come from an adult who received the AZD1222 COVID-19 vaccine. Each CDR3 is given with its conserved first and last residue. D genes are given only for firm matches. Not every row has a clone size; where given, it reads once, few, many or a size class.

TRBV28	15	-	TRBJ1-1	-	TGTGCCAGCAGTTTTCATGGGGTTGGGAGCACTGAAGCTTTCTTT	CASSFHGVGSTEAFF
TRBV29-1	13	-	TRBJ1-2	-	TGCAGCGTTGTGGGGCAGGGAACCTATGGCTACACCTTC	CSVVGQGTYGYTF
TRBV7-6	15	-	TRBJ1-3	few	TGTGCCAGCAGCTTGAGTGACAGCTCTGGAAACACCATATATTTT	CASSLSDSSGNTIYF
TRBV15	17	-	TRBJ2-5	-	TGTGCCACCAGCAGAGATCATGGGCTGGACCCACAAGAGACCCAGTACTTC	CATSRDHGLDPQETQYF
TRBV6-4	12	-	TRBJ2-7	-	TGTGCCAGCAAGGGGAGTGACTACGAGCAGTACTTC	CASKGSDYEQYF
TRBV6-5	14	-	TRBJ2-7	once	TGTGCCAGCAGTTTCCAGCGCGATGGTTACGAGCAGTACTTC	CASSFQRDGYEQYF
TRBV5-1	12	TRBD1	TRBJ2-7	-	TGCGCCAGCAGTCCAGGGGGCTACGAGCAGTACTTC	CASSPGGYEQYF
TRBV30	13	-	TRBJ1-5	-	TGTGCCCTCGGGTCCCAGGGGAATCAGCCCCAGCATTTT	CALGSQGNQPQHF
TRBV2	14	-	TRBJ2-7	-	TGTGCCAGCAGTGATAGACTAGGGGCCTACGAGCAGTACTTC	CASSDRLGAYEQYF
TRBV6-5	16	TRBD1	TRBJ1-1	-	TGTGCCAGCAGTTACGTCGCAGGGGGGAGGGACACTGAAGCTTTCTTT	CASSYVAGGRDTEAFF
TRBV27	14	-	TRBJ1-1	once	TGTGCCAGCAGTTTAGTAGACAGGAACACTGAAGCTTTCTTT	CASSLVDRNTEAFF
TRBV4-1	15	-	TRBJ2-7	-	TGCGCCAGCAGCCAGGTGTCTACCGCCGGCTACGAGCAGTACTTC	CASSQVSTAGYEQYF
TRBV29-1	12	TRBD1	TRBJ2-7	-	TGCAGCGCTGGGACAGGGGTCTACGAGCAGTACTTC	CSAGTGVYEQYF
TRBV7-2	14	-	TRBJ2-1	-	TGTGCCAGCAGCCCCGGGGGCTCCTACAATGAGCAGTTCTTC	CASSPGGSYNEQFF
TRBV12-3/TRBV12-4	12	-	TRBJ1-4	-	TGTGCCAGCAGCCCGACAGCTCAGAAACTGTTTTTT	CASSPTAQKLFF
TRBV30	15	TRBD1	TRBJ1-1	-	TGTGCCTGGAGTCCGGACAGGGGAGGGGGCACTGAAGCTTTCTTT	CAWSPDRGGGTEAFF
TRBV30	15	-	TRBJ2-1	-	TGTGCCTGGAGCGGCGGCCGAGGAAACCTCAATGAGCAGTTCTTC	CAWSGGRGNLNEQFF
TRBV4-1	15	-	TRBJ1-3	-	TGCGCCAGCAGCCAAGGGACGTTCTCCGGAAACACCATATATTTT	CASSQGTFSGNTIYF
TRBV19	14	TRBD2	TRBJ2-1	-	TGTGCCAGCTCAACTAGCGGGGGGGGCAATGAGCAGTTCTTC	CASSTSGGGNEQFF
TRBV27	16	-	TRBJ1-6	-	TGTGCCAGCAGTTTATACGACAAGTTAGATAATTCACCCCTCCACTTT	CASSLYDKLDNSPLHF
TRBV6-2/TRBV6-3	15	TRBD2	TRBJ2-1	few	TGTGCCAGCAGTTACTTGCGGGGGGCCTACAATGAGCAGTTCTTC	CASSYLRGAYNEQFF
TRBV10-3	14	-	TRBJ2-7	-	TGTGCCTCAACACAAAAGGACGGTCCCTACGAGCAGTACTTC	CASTQKDGPYEQYF
TRBV6-1	12	-	TRBJ2-7	-	TGTGCCAGCAGTGACCAGGGCTACGAGCAGTACTTC	CASSDQGYEQYF
TRBV7-8	14	-	TRBJ1-5	-	TGTGCCAGCAGCTTAGGGGGGGCAGGTCAGCCCCAGCATTTT	CASSLGGAGQPQHF
TRBV28	17	TRBD2	TRBJ2-1	-	TGTGCCAGCAGTTTAGTAGGACTAGCTGGGCCGGGCGATGAGCAGTTCTTC	CASSLVGLAGPGDEQFF
TRBV6-6	17	TRBD2	TRBJ2-3	-	TGTGCCAGCAGTCCCGGGACTAGCTGGACTAGCACAGATACGCAGTATTTT	CASSPGTSWTSTDTQYF
TRBV19	18	TRBD1	TRBJ2-6	-	TGTGCCAGTAGCGGACAGGGGATAGTGTGGGCTGGGGCCAACGTCCTGACTTTC	CASSGQGIVWAGANVLTF
TRBV3-1/TRBV3-2	15	TRBD2	TRBJ2-3	few	TGTGCCAGCAGCCTCGGGGGGACTAGCACAGATACGCAGTATTTT	CASSLGGTSTDTQYF
TRBV28	15	-	TRBJ2-7	-	TGTGCCAGCAGTTCCCCAGGGTTAAAATCCTACGAGCAGTACTTC	CASSSPGLKSYEQYF
TRBV29-1	14	-	TRBJ1-2	-	TGCAGCGTTGAAGATCGAAACGGTCACTATGGCTACACCTTC	CSVEDRNGHYGYTF
TRBV28	17	TRBD1	TRBJ1-1	once	TGTGCCAGCAGAGCGGGTCGGGCAGGGGGTAGAGACACTGAAGCTTTCTTT	CASRAGRAGGRDTEAFF
TRBV6-1	15	-	TRBJ1-2	-	TGTGCCAGCAGTGAAGCGCTTGCCAGAAACTATGGCTACACCTTC	CASSEALARNYGYTF
TRBV6-5	14	-	TRBJ1-1	-	TGTGCCAGCACCCCGGGGAACAGGGAACCTGAAGCTTTCTTT	CASTPGNREPEAFF
TRBV6-5	14	-	TRBJ1-1	-	TGTGCCAGCAGGCGTTTGGGGGCTACCGCTGAAGCTTTCTTT	CASRRLGATAEAFF
TRBV12-3/TRBV12-4	12	-	TRBJ1-1	-	TGTGCCAGCAGTCCTACAGGGCGTGGGGCTTTCTTT	CASSPTGRGAFF